Below are 22 T cell receptor beta chains sequenced from a single sample in a study of T cells in narcolepsy. Profiled with immunoSEQ multiplex PCR; TCRdb holds only in-frame clones, not every one. The table includes about 34,000 clones, roughly four fifths detected once. Sequencing input: CD45RA- memory CD4+ T cells from PBMCs. The receptors were gathered from a human donor with narcolepsy.

The chain couples TRBV5-5 to TRBJ1-6, with D perhaps matching TRBD1 (5 bases). From germline, CDR1 is SGHKS and CDR2 YYEKEE (reference sequence). V lost 1 base to trimming and J lost 10 bases, with 15 bases between them. The CDR3 contains 15 residues. DNA of the CDR3: TGTGCCAGCAGCTTGATATCGGCAGGGTGGTCACCCCTCCACTTT. Translation gives CASSLISAGWSPLHF.

This chain joins TRBV10-1 and TRBJ2-1; the match to TRBD2 covers 8 bases. Germline CDR1 is WNHNN and CDR2 is SYGVQD (reference sequence). With 0 bases clipped from V and 0 bases from J, the junction kept 10 bases outside the gene matches. The CDR3 consists of 19 residues. CDR3 residues: CASSESLLAGGLSYNEQFF. The CDR3 DNA is TGCGCCAGCAGTGAGTCGCTTCTCGCGGGGGGCCTCTCCTACAATGAGCAGTTCTTC.

This chain connects TRBV7-2 to TRBJ2-5; D is perhaps TRBD1 (7 bases). Gene TRBJ2-7 matches the end of the DNA better, so the J call may be wrong. The CDR3 has 15 residues. Germline-derived CDR1 and CDR2 are SGHTA and FQGNSA. The CDR3 DNA is TGTGCCAGCAGCCCGCAATCAGGGGGAGGCTACGAGCAGTACTTC. Translating gives CASSPQSGGGYEQYF.

Details on this clone: In the same sample, other DNA sequences code for this CDR3. This chain connects TRBV28 to TRBJ2-1; 16 nucleotides line up with TRBD2. J gave up 9 bases and V 6 bases, and 14 bases lay outside the gene matches. The CDR3 extends over 18 amino acids. CDR1 and CDR2 (germline): MDHEN, SYDVKM. The CDR3 is CASSYLGLAGGRGGEQFF. CDR3 bases: TGTGCCAGCAGCTACCTGGGACTAGCGGGAGGGCGGGGGGGTGAGCAGTTCTTC. The full variable domain, in which reference TRBV28 and TRBJ2-1 provide the parts outside the CDR3, is DVKVTQSSRYLVKRTGEKVFLECVQDMDHENMFWYRQDPGLGLRLIYFSYDVKMKEKGDIPEGYSVSREKKERFSLILESASTNQTSMYLCASSYLGLAGGRGGEQFFGPGTRLTVL.

V gene TRBV9 combines with J gene TRBJ2-3; 7 nucleotides match TRBD1. V lost 3 bases and J lost 2; bases outside the gene matches: 3. CDR3 length equals 14 residues. Germline CDR1 and CDR2: SGDLS and YYNGEE. In nucleotides, the CDR3 is TGTGCCAGCAGCGCAGGGACAGCCACAGATACGCAGTATTTT. Amino acids: CASSAGTATDTQYF.

This chain uses TRBV7-6 with TRBJ2-3, with D possibly being TRBD2 (5 bases). The V end lost 5 bases, the J end lost 1 base, and 16 bases lay between the germline ends. The CDR3 sequence is 16 residues long. The germline V gene encodes CDR1 SGHVS and CDR2 FNYEAQ. CDR3 coding DNA: TGTGCCAGCAGCGAAGGGAGACCCCCGCGCACAGATACGCAGTATTTT. Amino acid sequence: CASSEGRPPRTDTQYF.

In its sample, this clone was seen a few times. The chain has TRBV7-8 and TRBJ1-1, with a weak D call TRBD1 (5 bases). This CDR3 region has 17 residues. V was clipped by 2 bases and J by 2 bases, with 18 bases between them. Germline lookup yields CDR1 SGHVS and CDR2 FQNEAQ. CDR3 protein: CASSLIGWGSRNTEAFF. The CDR3 DNA reads TGTGCCAGCAGCTTAATAGGCTGGGGGTCCAGAAACACTGAAGCTTTCTTT. Filled out from reference TRBV7-8 and TRBJ1-1, the complete variable domain reads GAGVSQSPRYKVAKRGQDVALRCDPISGHVSLFWYQQALGQGPEFLTYFQNEAQLDKSGLPSDRFFAERPEGSVSTLKIQRTQQEDSAVYLCASSLIGWGSRNTEAFFGQGTRLTVV.

CDR3 sequence reads: CASGQGNGELFF. In DNA, the CDR3 is TGTGCCAGCGGGCAGGGGAACGGGGAGCTGTTTTTT. The chain combines TRBV6-6 with TRBJ2-2, with TRBD1 as a possible D gene (6 bases). The germline V gene encodes CDR1 MNHNY and CDR2 SVGAGI (reference sequence). The germline V and J ends were trimmed by 8 bases and 7 bases, with 11 bases remaining between them. The CDR3 is made up of 12 amino acids.

The gene calls are TRBV5-8 and TRBJ2-1; D remains unclear. This CDR3 region has 14 residues. Trimming took off 4 bases at V and 10 bases at J, with 18 bases between the two ends. Germline V gene data show CDR1 as SGHTS and CDR2 as YDEGEE. As DNA, the CDR3 is TGTGCCAGCAGCCTGAAATTAACGATTTCCGAGCAGTTCTTC. Amino acid sequence: CASSLKLTISEQFF.

The chain is built from TRBV4-2 and TRBJ1-1, with D possibly being TRBD1 (6 bases). Germline loops: CDR1 LGHNA, CDR2 YNFKEQ. The ends were cut back, 2 bases at V and 4 bases at J, with 17 bases in the middle. The CDR3 extends over 16 amino acids. CDR3 nucleotides: TGTGCCAGCAGCCAAAAACCGGGACAATCTTTCACTGAAGCTTTCTTT. It specifies CASSQKPGQSFTEAFF.

This clone showed up just a few times. This chain joins TRBV2 and TRBJ1-2; D ambiguous. V lost 7 bases and J 6 bases, leaving 3 bases between the germline ends. The germline gives CDR1 SNHLY, CDR2 FYNNEI. CDR3 length: 9 amino acids. CDR3 sequence reads: CASINGYTF. The CDR3 region has the DNA TGTGCCAGCATTAATGGCTACACCTTC.

The chain employs TRBV6-5 and TRBJ2-7; TRBD1 or TRBD2 may be the D gene (5 bases each). The ends were cut back, 10 bases at V and 2 bases at J, with 15 bases in the middle. CDR3 length equals 13 residues. Germline-derived CDR1 and CDR2 are MNHEY and SVGAGI. As DNA, the CDR3 is TGTGCCACTAAAGGGACCGCGACCTACGAGCAGTACTTC. It translates to CATKGTATYEQYF.

V is TRBV5-4 and J is TRBJ2-2, with TRBD1 matching 8 bases. The CDR3 has 17 residues. CDR1 is SGHNT, CDR2 YYREEE, per germline (reference sequence). The junction had 14 bases not matched to a gene; V was cut back by 4 bases and J by 6 bases. As DNA, the CDR3 is TGTGCCAGCAGCAGATTTTTGGGGACAGGTATTCCCGGGGAGCTGTTTTTT. This encodes CASSRFLGTGIPGELFF.

This sequence joins TRBV2 and TRBJ2-2; 9 positions agree with TRBD1. This CDR3 has 15 residues. J lost 1 base, V lost 6 bases, and 3 bases had no gene match. Germline lookup yields CDR1 SNHLY and CDR2 FYNNEI. The CDR3 DNA reads TGTGCCAGCAGCGGACAGGGGATGAACACCGGGGAGCTGTTTTTT. It translates to CASSGQGMNTGELFF.

V is TRBV20-1 and J is TRBJ1-1, with TRBD1 matching over 7 bases. The junction had 9 bases not matched to a gene; V was cut back by 6 bases and J by 11 bases. Germline CDR1 DFQATT, CDR2 SNEGSKA (reference sequence). This CDR3 region has 11 residues. For the CDR3, the DNA is TGCAGTGCCACACAGACAGGGAGGGCTTTCTTT. Its protein product is CSATQTGRAFF.

The CDR3 DNA sequence: TGTGCCAGCAGTTTAACGGGCGGACAGGGTTATGGCTACACCTTC. Encoded protein: CASSLTGGQGYGYTF. V gene TRBV27 combines with J gene TRBJ1-2; 8 bases are a match to TRBD1. Germline values: CDR1 MNHEY, CDR2 SMNVEV (reference sequence). Trimming took 2 bases from V and 5 from J; bases not matched to a gene: 7. The CDR3 has 15 residues.

This chain uses TRBV5-1 with TRBJ1-2; no clear D gene. This CDR3 is 13 amino acids long. V gave up 0 bases and J gave up 8 bases, with 11 bases separating them. The germline V gene encodes CDR1 SGHRS and CDR2 YFSETQ. The CDR3 is CASSLGQTGGYTF. The CDR3 DNA is TGCGCCAGCAGCTTGGGACAAACGGGGGGCTACACCTTC.

A single count supports this clone. The chain joins TRBV7-8 to TRBJ1-2; TRBD1 might be the D (5 bases). The V end lost 2 bases, the J end lost 6 bases, and 13 bases lay between the germline ends. CDR3 length: 14 amino acids. The germline CDR1 and CDR2 sequences are SGHVS and FQNEAQ. CDR3 loop: CASSLSPAGNGYTF. DNA for the CDR3: TGTGCCAGCAGCTTAAGCCCGGCAGGGAATGGCTACACCTTC.

The CDR3 loop reads CASRTQGLTYEQYF. CDR3 nucleotide sequence: TGTGCCAGCCGAACACAGGGGCTCACCTACGAGCAGTACTTC. The gene calls are TRBV28 and TRBJ2-7; 7 bases are a match to TRBD1. Losses at the gene ends were 8 bases for V and 2 bases for J; bases not matched to a gene: 9. The CDR3 covers 14 residues. CDR1 is MDHEN and CDR2 is SYDVKM in the germline V gene.

Comment on this clone: The same CDR3 can be traced to other DNA sequences in this sample. This CDR3 reads CASSGSGGLLGQPQHF. CDR3 in DNA: TGTGCCAGTAGCGGGTCCGGGGGGCTGCTTGGTCAGCCCCAGCATTTT. V usage is TRBV19 and J usage is TRBJ1-5; D is possibly TRBD1 (6 bases). The CDR3 contains 16 residues. Between the trimmed V and J ends, which lost 6 bases and 6 bases, there was a span of 21 bases. CDR1 and CDR2 from the germline V gene are LNHDA and SQIVND (reference sequence).

The chain links TRBV5-1 to TRBJ2-2; D call uncertain. CDR1 and CDR2 from the germline V gene are SGHRS and YFSETQ. Trimming took 3 bases from V and 3 from J, leaving 3 bases between them. The CDR3 is 12 residues long. The CDR3 DNA follows: TGCGCCAGCAGCTGGGACACCGGGGAGCTGTTTTTT. Amino acids: CASSWDTGELFF. The variable domain in full, with the rest retrieved from reference TRBV5-1 and TRBJ2-2, is KAGVTQTPRYLIKTRGQQVTLSCSPISGHRSVSWYQQTPGQGLQFLFEYFSETQRNKGNFPGRFSGRQFSNSRSEMNVSTLELGDSALYLCASSWDTGELFFGEGSRLTVL.

The rearrangement uses TRBV27 and TRBJ1-2; D is possibly TRBD1 (6 bases). Germline CDR1 and CDR2: MNHEY and SMNVEV (reference sequence). Trimming pared 5 bases from V and 3 bases from J, leaving 16 bases between. This CDR3 contains 15 residues. The CDR3 loop is CASSPYRDGHYGYTF. Written as DNA, the CDR3 is TGTGCCAGCAGTCCGTACAGGGATGGCCACTATGGCTACACCTTC.